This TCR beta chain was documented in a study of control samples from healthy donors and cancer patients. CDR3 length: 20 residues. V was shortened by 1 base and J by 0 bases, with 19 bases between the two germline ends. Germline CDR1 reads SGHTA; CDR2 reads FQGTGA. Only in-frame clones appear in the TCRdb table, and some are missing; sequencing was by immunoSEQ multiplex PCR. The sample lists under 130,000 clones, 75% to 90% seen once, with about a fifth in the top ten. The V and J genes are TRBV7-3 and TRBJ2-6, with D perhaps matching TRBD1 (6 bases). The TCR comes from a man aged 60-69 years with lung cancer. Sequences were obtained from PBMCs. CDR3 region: CASSLIASGHTNSGANVLTF. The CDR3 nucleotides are TGTGCCAGCAGCTTAATAGCTTCGGGACATACCAACTCTGGGGCCAACGTCCTGACTTTC.